The rows below give T cell receptor beta chains drawn from one sample of a study of human T cells and chemical hapten exposure. In TCRdb, the RACE reads were re-called with MiXCR into one record per CDR3 protein. This table holds about 190,000 distinct CDR3 sequences, approximately 24% found once. This sample comprised whole blood, obtained in connection with sensitization to the hapten diphenylcyclopropenone (DPC). The receptors originated from a woman aged 40 to 50 with alopecia areata. Some clones in this sample may be carry-over from other donors' samples. Both conserved end residues are part of each CDR3. A D gene is named only where the DNA matches it firmly. Expanded clones are given a class, and other clones once, few, many or no size at all.

abundance: -
j_gene: TRBJ1-4
d_gene: -
v_gene: TRBV29-1
CDR3nt: TGCAGCGTTGACAGGGGACAAGGAGAAAAACTGTTTTTT
CDR3aa: CSVDRGQGEKLFF

abundance: few
j_gene: TRBJ2-7
d_gene: TRBD1
v_gene: TRBV29-1
CDR3nt: TGCAGCGTTGATCTGCGGGGGACAGGGAAATACGAGCAGTACTTC
CDR3aa: CSVDLRGTGKYEQYF

abundance: -
j_gene: TRBJ1-1
d_gene: -
v_gene: TRBV20-1
CDR3nt: TGCAGTGCTCTTCCCAGGGATATGAACACTGAAGCTTTCTTT
CDR3aa: CSALPRDMNTEAFF

abundance: -
j_gene: TRBJ2-7
d_gene: -
v_gene: TRBV28
CDR3nt: TGTGCCAGCAGAGTCCCCGGCCAGCCGTACGAGCAGTACTTC
CDR3aa: CASRVPGQPYEQYF

abundance: few
j_gene: TRBJ2-2
d_gene: -
v_gene: TRBV6-5
CDR3nt: TGTGCCAGCAGTTCGGGGACCACCGGGGAGCTGTTTTTT
CDR3aa: CASSSGTTGELFF

abundance: few
j_gene: TRBJ2-6
d_gene: -
v_gene: TRBV6-5
CDR3nt: TGTGCCAGCAGTTACTCTTTACGGGTTACGGGGGCCAACGTCCTGACTTTC
CDR3aa: CASSYSLRVTGANVLTF

abundance: -
j_gene: TRBJ2-3
d_gene: -
v_gene: TRBV12-3/TRBV12-4
CDR3nt: TGTGCCAGCAGCCACAGTGCAGATACGCAGTATTTT
CDR3aa: CASSHSADTQYF

abundance: few
j_gene: TRBJ1-6
d_gene: -
v_gene: TRBV7-2
CDR3nt: TGTGCCAGCAGCTCGGACAGCTCCTATAATTCACCCCTCCACTTT
CDR3aa: CASSSDSSYNSPLHF

abundance: -
j_gene: TRBJ2-5
d_gene: -
v_gene: TRBV6-5
CDR3nt: TGTGCCAGCAGTATAATGACAGGCTACGAGACCCAGTACTTC
CDR3aa: CASSIMTGYETQYF

abundance: few
j_gene: TRBJ2-7
d_gene: TRBD1
v_gene: TRBV6-6
CDR3nt: TGTGCCAGCAGCCCGGAGGGACAGGTCTACGAGCAGTACTTC
CDR3aa: CASSPEGQVYEQYF

abundance: -
j_gene: TRBJ2-3
d_gene: -
v_gene: TRBV29-1
CDR3nt: TGCAGCGTTGATGGGGTCAGTTCAGATACGCAGTATTTT
CDR3aa: CSVDGVSSDTQYF

abundance: -
j_gene: TRBJ2-3
d_gene: TRBD2
v_gene: TRBV10-3
CDR3nt: TGTGCCATAGCTAGCGGGAGTAAGCGCACAGATACGCAGTATTTT
CDR3aa: CAIASGSKRTDTQYF

abundance: few
j_gene: TRBJ1-1
d_gene: -
v_gene: TRBV6-2/TRBV6-3
CDR3nt: TGTGCCAGCAGCCGACGTTGGTATCTTGGCCCTTTGAACACTGAAGCTTTCTTT
CDR3aa: CASSRRWYLGPLNTEAFF

abundance: -
j_gene: TRBJ1-1
d_gene: TRBD1
v_gene: TRBV7-9
CDR3nt: TGTGCCAGCAGCCGAGAGGGACAGGGGCAGGGTAGGAACACTGAAGCTTTCTTT
CDR3aa: CASSREGQGQGRNTEAFF

abundance: -
j_gene: TRBJ2-1
d_gene: -
v_gene: TRBV10-3
CDR3nt: TGTGCCATCTCTTCCCAGGCTGACTACAATGAGCAGTTCTTC
CDR3aa: CAISSQADYNEQFF

abundance: few
j_gene: TRBJ2-5
d_gene: TRBD2
v_gene: TRBV6-2/TRBV6-3
CDR3nt: TGTGCCAGCAGCCTGCTAGCCGGAGCGGGGGAGACCCAGTACTTC
CDR3aa: CASSLLAGAGETQYF

abundance: -
j_gene: TRBJ2-7
d_gene: TRBD2
v_gene: TRBV27
CDR3nt: TGTGCCAGCAGCGTAGCGGGAAGCTACGAGCAGTACTTC
CDR3aa: CASSVAGSYEQYF

abundance: -
j_gene: TRBJ2-4
d_gene: -
v_gene: TRBV20-1
CDR3nt: TGCAGTGCTAGAATTGACATTCAGTACTTC
CDR3aa: CSARIDIQYF

abundance: -
j_gene: TRBJ2-7
d_gene: -
v_gene: TRBV4-3
CDR3nt: TGCGCCAGCAGCCAAGCCCTAGCTGTAGAGCAGTACTTC
CDR3aa: CASSQALAVEQYF

abundance: few
j_gene: TRBJ2-1
d_gene: TRBD2
v_gene: TRBV6-2/TRBV6-3
CDR3nt: TGTGCCAGCAGTTACGGGACTAGCTTCCATGAGCAGTTCTTC
CDR3aa: CASSYGTSFHEQFF

abundance: few
j_gene: TRBJ2-7
d_gene: TRBD1
v_gene: TRBV19
CDR3nt: TGTGCCAGTAGGCACGACAGGGGGTCCTACGAGCAGTACTTC
CDR3aa: CASRHDRGSYEQYF

abundance: -
j_gene: TRBJ1-5
d_gene: -
v_gene: TRBV6-2/TRBV6-3
CDR3nt: TGTGCCACCTGGGACGGACCTTCGGGTCAGCCCCAGCATTTT
CDR3aa: CATWDGPSGQPQHF